These T cell receptor beta chains were read from a single sample in a study of blood T cells in healthy people across ages. In TCRdb, the 5' RACE reads were re-called with MiXCR into one record per CDR3 protein. This table holds fewer than 700,000 distinct CDR3 sequences, roughly 41% found once. The sample was blood. Every receptor here comes from a man at least 80 years old in good health. The CDR3 runs from the conserved cysteine through the conserved F or W. A D gene is named only where the DNA matches it firmly. Rows give clone size only sometimes, using once, few, many, or a class for an expanded clone.

>TRBD2|.|TRBJ2-4|TRBV6-2/TRBV6-3
TGTGCCAGCTCCAGTCCGGGACTAGCGTTAGCCAAAAGCATTCAGTACTTC
CASSSPGLALAKSIQYF
>TRBD2|many|TRBJ2-3|TRBV14
TGTGCCAGCAGCCAAGATCTAGCGGGCCCAGATACGCAGTATTTT
CASSQDLAGPDTQYF
>TRBD1|few|TRBJ1-2|TRBV7-9
TGTGCCAGCGTGACAGGGGACTTCTATGGCTACACCTTC
CASVTGDFYGYTF
>.|few|TRBJ2-3|TRBV20-1
TGCAGTGCTAGCGTTAGCATCAGGACAGATACGCAGTATTTT
CSASVSIRTDTQYF
>TRBD1|.|TRBJ2-5|TRBV6-1
TGTGCCAGCAGGGAAGGGGGCAGACAAGAGACCCAGTACTTC
CASREGGRQETQYF
>.|.|TRBJ2-5|TRBV5-1
TGCGCCAGCGGGATGACGGAGACCCAGTACTTC
CASGMTETQYF
>.|.|TRBJ2-7|TRBV2
TGTGCCAGCAGTGACCGAAACCTCCGGCGCGAGCAGTACTTC
CASSDRNLRREQYF
>.|.|TRBJ1-1|TRBV30
TGTGCCTGGTCAACGGTTCTGAACACTGAAGCTTTCTTT
CAWSTVLNTEAFF
>.|.|TRBJ2-5|TRBV9
TGTGCCAGCAGCACCCAGGACTTAGCCGGAGAGACCCAGTACTTC
CASSTQDLAGETQYF
>.|many|TRBJ2-7|TRBV20-1
TGCAGTGCTAGTTCAAGGGGGTACGAGCAGTACTTC
CSASSRGYEQYF
>.|once|TRBJ2-1|TRBV7-2
TGTGCCAGCAGCTCCCCGACAGGAAATGAGCAGTTCTTC
CASSSPTGNEQFF
>.|.|TRBJ2-5|TRBV20-1
TGCACCTTAGGCCCCGGGACACCACAAGAGACCCAGTACTTC
CTLGPGTPQETQYF
>.|once|TRBJ2-2|TRBV29-1
TGCAGCGTTGAAGCAAGAGGAGTCGGGGGGCTGTTTTTT
CSVEARGVGGLFF
>.|.|TRBJ2-5|TRBV6-1
TGTGCCAGCAGTGACTCGGTGGCAAAAGAGACCCAGTACTTC
CASSDSVAKETQYF
>.|.|TRBJ2-5|TRBV5-1
TGCGCCAGCAGCCTTAAAGGGGAGGAGACCCAGTACTTC
CASSLKGEETQYF
>TRBD2|.|TRBJ2-7|TRBV5-1
TGCGCCAGCAGCTCCGGGACTAGCAATTCCTACGAGCAGTACTTC
CASSSGTSNSYEQYF
>.|few|TRBJ2-5|TRBV20-1
TGCAGTGCTAGAGATCTCGAGGGACAACGGGCCCAGTACTTC
CSARDLEGQRAQYF
>.|.|TRBJ2-4|TRBV6-6
TGTGCCAGCAGACCCGGGGTCGGTCCAGCCAAAAACATTCAGTACTTC
CASRPGVGPAKNIQYF
>TRBD1|.|TRBJ1-1|TRBV7-2
TGTGCCAGCAGCTCCCAGACAGGGCTGAACACTGAAGCTTTCTTT
CASSSQTGLNTEAFF
>TRBD2|.|TRBJ2-7|TRBV12-3/TRBV12-4
TGTGCCAGCAGTTTAAGAGTGGGAGGGCAGTACGAGCAGTACTTC
CASSLRVGGQYEQYF
>TRBD2|once|TRBJ2-2|TRBV20-1
TGCAGTGCTCAAAAGCGGGAGGGCACCGGGGAGCTGTTTTTT
CSAQKREGTGELFF
>.|.|TRBJ2-4|TRBV12-3/TRBV12-4
TGTGCCAGCAGTCCCCAGAATTCCCTAGCCAAAAACATTCAGTACTTC
CASSPQNSLAKNIQYF
>TRBD1|.|TRBJ1-5|TRBV20-1
TGCAGTGCTGTGGACAGGGGGCGTCCTCAGCCCCAGCATTTT
CSAVDRGRPQPQHF
>.|.|TRBJ2-5|TRBV14
TGTGCCAGCAGCCAAGGTTTCCAAAGGAGGGAAGAGACCCAGTACTTC
CASSQGFQRREETQYF
>.|.|TRBJ2-7|TRBV20-1
TGCAGTGGGCAGGGGACTTACTCCTACGAGCAGTACTTC
CSGQGTYSYEQYF
>TRBD1|.|TRBJ2-2|TRBV20-1
TGCAGTGCCCCGGGACAGGGGGCGCCGAACACCGGGGAGCTGTTTTTT
CSAPGQGAPNTGELFF
>.|few|TRBJ2-3|TRBV7-2
TGTGCCAGCAGCTCAGGGACTGGGAATACGCAGTATTTT
CASSSGTGNTQYF
>.|.|TRBJ2-3|TRBV6-1
TGTGCCAGCAGTGCGGGACTGGGGGATGGAGTGCAGTATTTT
CASSAGLGDGVQYF
>.|few|TRBJ2-5|TRBV7-2
TGTGCCAGCAGCTTAGTTGGGGGAGGTTTCGGTGAGACCCAGTACTTC
CASSLVGGGFGETQYF
>TRBD2|few|TRBJ2-1|TRBV20-1
TGCAGTGCTAGAGTCGTGACTAGCGGGACTCAGCAGTTCTTC
CSARVVTSGTQQFF
>.|few|TRBJ1-2|TRBV3-1
TGTGCCAGCAGCTTCCGGGACCAGGCCTATGGCTACACCTTC
CASSFRDQAYGYTF
>.|.|TRBJ1-6|TRBV19
TGTGCCAGTAGTACGGACACAAAGGGACGTTCACCCCTCCACTTT
CASSTDTKGRSPLHF
>TRBD1|.|TRBJ2-7|TRBV20-1
TGCAGTGCACCCGGGGACAGGAGGGAGCAGTACTTC
CSAPGDRREQYF
>TRBD1|.|TRBJ1-2|TRBV7-8
TGTGCCAGCAGCTTAGAGGGACAGCTAAACTATGGCTACACCTTC
CASSLEGQLNYGYTF
>.|few|TRBJ2-5|TRBV20-1
TGCAGTGCTAGCCTCGGGGCGGCCCAAGAGACCCAGTACTTC
CSASLGAAQETQYF
>.|many|TRBJ2-3|TRBV29-1
TGCAGCGTTGGGGTGACTAGTTCCGATACGCAGTATTTT
CSVGVTSSDTQYF
>.|few|TRBJ2-3|TRBV11-1
TGTGCCAGCAGCCCATCCCCAACAGGAGATACGCAGTATTTT
CASSPSPTGDTQYF
>.|.|TRBJ1-5|TRBV7-9
TGTGCCAGCAGCCCAAACGATAGCAATCAGCCCCAGCATTTT
CASSPNDSNQPQHF
>.|.|TRBJ2-7|TRBV7-2
TGTGCCAGCAGCTTAGTGGGTTACGGCGAGCAGTACTTC
CASSLVGYGEQYF
>.|few|TRBJ2-1|TRBV6-5
TGTGCCAGCAAAAGGGGGGGGGCAAGTAATGAGCAGTTCTTC
CASKRGGASNEQFF
>.|.|TRBJ2-1|TRBV7-2
TGTGCCACTCTCCCGGGATTGACCTCCTACAATGAGCAGTTCTTC
CATLPGLTSYNEQFF
>.|.|TRBJ2-3|TRBV4-2
TGTGCCAGCAGCCAAGATTCCCTAGCAGCTAGCACAGATACGCAGTATTTT
CASSQDSLAASTDTQYF
>.|.|TRBJ2-1|TRBV7-2
TGTGCCAGCAGCTTTGGTCCTAGCTCCTACAATGAGCAGTTCTTC
CASSFGPSSYNEQFF
>.|.|TRBJ2-4|TRBV27
TGTGCCAGCAGTCTCCGGGCAGGGGTCAAAAACATTCAGTACTTC
CASSLRAGVKNIQYF
>TRBD2|few|TRBJ2-3|TRBV12-3/TRBV12-4
TGTGCCAGCATCTGGGGCGGGGGGGGCACAGATACGCAGTATTTT
CASIWGGGGTDTQYF
>TRBD1|few|TRBJ2-1|TRBV28
TGTGCCAGCAGTGGTGGACAGGGGGGCAATGAGCAGTTCTTC
CASSGGQGGNEQFF
>.|.|TRBJ1-2|TRBV4-2
TGTGCCAGCAGCCAAGCCGGGACGGGGGGCCCTAACTATGGCTACACCTTC
CASSQAGTGGPNYGYTF
>.|.|TRBJ2-3|TRBV29-1
TGCAGCGTTGAGGTCACAGATACGCAGTATTTT
CSVEVTDTQYF
>.|.|TRBJ2-5|TRBV7-2
TGTGCCAGCAGCTTAGCGAAGGTTGGACAGCAAGAGACCCAGTACTTC
CASSLAKVGQQETQYF
>TRBD2|few|TRBJ2-7|TRBV27
TGTGCCAGCAGTCTCGCATACCGGACTAGCGGCACCTACGAGCAGTACTTC
CASSLAYRTSGTYEQYF
>TRBD2|.|TRBJ2-1|TRBV4-3
TGCGCCAGCAGCCAATATGGGGGACTAATTGGTTCTTATGAGCAGTTCTTC
CASSQYGGLIGSYEQFF
>.|few|TRBJ2-7|TRBV19
TGTGCCAGTAGTATAGATATGACAGAACCCTACGAGCAGTACTTC
CASSIDMTEPYEQYF
>TRBD1|few|TRBJ1-2|TRBV7-9
TGTGCCAGCAGCTCGGACAGGGCGGAGTATGGCTACACCTTC
CASSSDRAEYGYTF
>TRBD2|few|TRBJ2-3|TRBV7-2
TGTGCCAGCAGCTTGTCACTAGCGGGAGCAGGCGATACGCAGTATTTT
CASSLSLAGAGDTQYF
>TRBD1|.|TRBJ2-1|TRBV5-1
TGCGCCAGCGGGACAGGGGATATCGATGAGCAGTTCTTC
CASGTGDIDEQFF
>.|many|TRBJ2-1|TRBV6-2/TRBV6-3
TGTGCCAGCAATGGACTCTCCCGGGGCTATGAGCAGTTCTTC
CASNGLSRGYEQFF
>.|.|TRBJ2-2|TRBV12-3/TRBV12-4
TGTGCCAACTACTTTCAGAACACCGGGGAGCTGTTTTTT
CANYFQNTGELFF